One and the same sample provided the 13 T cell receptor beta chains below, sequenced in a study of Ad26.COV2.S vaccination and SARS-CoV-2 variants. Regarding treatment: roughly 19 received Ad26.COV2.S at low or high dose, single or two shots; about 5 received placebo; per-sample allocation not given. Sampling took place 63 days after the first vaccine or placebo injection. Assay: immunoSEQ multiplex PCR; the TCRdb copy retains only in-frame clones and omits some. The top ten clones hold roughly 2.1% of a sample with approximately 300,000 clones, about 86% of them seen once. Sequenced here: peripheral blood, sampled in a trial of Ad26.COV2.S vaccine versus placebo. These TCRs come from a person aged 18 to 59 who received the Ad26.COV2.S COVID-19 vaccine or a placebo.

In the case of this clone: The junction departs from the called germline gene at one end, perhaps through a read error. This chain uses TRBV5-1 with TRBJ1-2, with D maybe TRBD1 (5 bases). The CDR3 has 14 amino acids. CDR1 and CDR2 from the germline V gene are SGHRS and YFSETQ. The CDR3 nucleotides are TGCGCCAGCAGTTTGGGCGGGACGGTCTATGGCTACACCTTC. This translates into CASSLGGTVYGYTF.

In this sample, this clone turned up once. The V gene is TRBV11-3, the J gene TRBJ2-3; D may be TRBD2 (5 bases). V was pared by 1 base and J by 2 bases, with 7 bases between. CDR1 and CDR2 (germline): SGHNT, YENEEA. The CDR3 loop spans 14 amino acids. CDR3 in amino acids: CASSLGEITDTQYF. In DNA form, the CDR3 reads TGTGCCAGCAGCTTAGGGGAGATCACAGATACGCAGTATTTT.

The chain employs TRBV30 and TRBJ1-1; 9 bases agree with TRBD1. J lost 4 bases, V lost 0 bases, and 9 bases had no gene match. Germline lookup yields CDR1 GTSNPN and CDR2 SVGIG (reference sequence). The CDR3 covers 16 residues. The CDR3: CAWSVRRDREGTEAFF. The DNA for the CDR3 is TGTGCCTGGAGTGTACGAAGGGACAGGGAGGGCACTGAAGCTTTCTTT.

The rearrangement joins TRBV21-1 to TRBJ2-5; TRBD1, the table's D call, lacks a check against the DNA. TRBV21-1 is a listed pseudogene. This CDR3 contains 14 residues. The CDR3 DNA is TGTGCCAGCAGCGCGGGACAGGGGGAGAAGACCCAGTACTTC. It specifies CASSAGQGEKTQYF.

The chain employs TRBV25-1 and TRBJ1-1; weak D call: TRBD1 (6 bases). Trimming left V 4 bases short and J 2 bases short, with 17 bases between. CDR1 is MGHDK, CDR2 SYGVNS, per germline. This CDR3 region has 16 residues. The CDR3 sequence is CASSGRGGRSNTEAFF. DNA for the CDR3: TGTGCCAGCAGTGGGAGGGGGGGCAGGTCAAACACTGAAGCTTTCTTT.

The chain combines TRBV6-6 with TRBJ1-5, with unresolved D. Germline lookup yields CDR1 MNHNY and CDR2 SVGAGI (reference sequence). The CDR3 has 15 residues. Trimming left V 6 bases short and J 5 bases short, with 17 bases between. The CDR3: CASSFVGENHQPQHF. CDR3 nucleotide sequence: TGTGCCAGCAGCTTCGTCGGGGAGAACCATCAGCCCCAGCATTTT.

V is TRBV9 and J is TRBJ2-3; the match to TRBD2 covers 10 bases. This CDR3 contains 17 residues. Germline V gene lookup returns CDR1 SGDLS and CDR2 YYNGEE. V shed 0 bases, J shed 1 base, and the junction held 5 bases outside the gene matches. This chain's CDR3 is CASSVVPGTSGTDTQYF. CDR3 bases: TGTGCCAGCAGCGTAGTTCCCGGGACTAGCGGCACAGATACGCAGTATTTT.

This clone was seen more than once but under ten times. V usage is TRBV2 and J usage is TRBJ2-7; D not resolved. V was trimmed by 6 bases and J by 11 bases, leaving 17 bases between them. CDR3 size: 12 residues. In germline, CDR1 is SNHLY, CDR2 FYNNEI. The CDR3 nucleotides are TGTGCCAGCAGCACCGGGCCCACACAGAAGTACTTC. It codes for CASSTGPTQKYF. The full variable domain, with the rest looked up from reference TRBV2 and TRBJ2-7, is EPEVTQTPSHQVTQMGQEVILRCVPISNHLYFYWYRQILGQKVEFLVSFYNNEISEKSEIFDDQFSVERPDGSNFTLKIRSTKLEDSAMYFCASSTGPTQKYFGPGTRLTVT.

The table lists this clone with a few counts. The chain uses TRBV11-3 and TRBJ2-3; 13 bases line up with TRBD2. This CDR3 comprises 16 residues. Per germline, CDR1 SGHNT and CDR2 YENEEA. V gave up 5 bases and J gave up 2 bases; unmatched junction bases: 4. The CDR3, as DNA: TGTGCCAGCAGCCCGGGACTAGCGGGGACCACAGATACGCAGTATTTT. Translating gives CASSPGLAGTTDTQYF.

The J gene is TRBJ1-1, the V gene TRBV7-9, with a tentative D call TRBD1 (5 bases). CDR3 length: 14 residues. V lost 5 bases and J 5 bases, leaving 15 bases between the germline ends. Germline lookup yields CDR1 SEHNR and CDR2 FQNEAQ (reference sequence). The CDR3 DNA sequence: TGTGCCAGCAGCGGTTGGGCAGGGATTACTGAAGCTTTCTTT. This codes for CASSGWAGITEAFF.

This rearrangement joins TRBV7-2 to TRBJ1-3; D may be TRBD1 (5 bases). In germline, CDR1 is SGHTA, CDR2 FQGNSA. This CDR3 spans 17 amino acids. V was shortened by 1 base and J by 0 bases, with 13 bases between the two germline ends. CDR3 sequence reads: CASSLVSGTGSGNTIYF. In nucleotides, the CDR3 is TGTGCCAGCAGCTTAGTTTCTGGGACGGGCTCTGGAAACACCATATATTTT.

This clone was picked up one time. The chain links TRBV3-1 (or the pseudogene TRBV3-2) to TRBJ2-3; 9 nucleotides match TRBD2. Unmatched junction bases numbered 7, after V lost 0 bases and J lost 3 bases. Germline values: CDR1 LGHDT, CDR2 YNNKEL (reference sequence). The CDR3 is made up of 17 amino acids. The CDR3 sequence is CASSQDPAGGGTDTQYF. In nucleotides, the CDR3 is TGTGCCAGCAGCCAAGACCCAGCGGGGGGAGGGACAGATACGCAGTATTTT.

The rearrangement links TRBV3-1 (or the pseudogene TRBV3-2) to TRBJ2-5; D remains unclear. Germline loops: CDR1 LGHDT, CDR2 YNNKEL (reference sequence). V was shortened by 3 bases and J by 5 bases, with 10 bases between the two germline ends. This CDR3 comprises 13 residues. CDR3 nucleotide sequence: TGTGCCAGCAGCCAGATGCTGTGGGAGACCCAGTACTTC. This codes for CASSQMLWETQYF.